The T cell receptor (beta chain) under discussion was sequenced for a study of tumor-infiltrating lymphocytes in primary liver carcinoma. Study-wide findings and caveats: Since sampling was bulk and unsorted, CD4+ and CD8+ repertoires were not compared.

Regarding this clonotype: Its antigen is still unknown. One junction end does not reproduce the germline sequence, and a read error may be involved.

In addition to blood RNA drawn from unsorted whole blood, germline DNA was extracted. From around 500 ng of total RNA, TCR beta-specific cDNA was reverse-transcribed using a constant-region primer. What produced the TCR beta libraries was three nested multiplex PCR rounds using slightly modified ARM-PCR. Each CDR3 protein is one row after TCRdb ran MiXCR on the multiplex PCR reads. Among 310,000 or so distinct CDR3 sequences listed, 58% were seen once. The source is a woman aged 25 to 45 with primary liver carcinoma and hepatitis B virus infection. The sample consisted of peripheral blood.

Here the CDR3 DNA reads TGTGCCAGCAGCCTAGAGGGAGAATACAATGGGCAGTTCTTC. Translating gives CASSLEGEYNGQFF. This chain uses TRBV11-3 with TRBJ2-1; a weak D match, TRBD2 (5 bases). Germline V gene sequence: CDR1 SGHNT, CDR2 YENEEA. This CDR3 region has 14 residues.